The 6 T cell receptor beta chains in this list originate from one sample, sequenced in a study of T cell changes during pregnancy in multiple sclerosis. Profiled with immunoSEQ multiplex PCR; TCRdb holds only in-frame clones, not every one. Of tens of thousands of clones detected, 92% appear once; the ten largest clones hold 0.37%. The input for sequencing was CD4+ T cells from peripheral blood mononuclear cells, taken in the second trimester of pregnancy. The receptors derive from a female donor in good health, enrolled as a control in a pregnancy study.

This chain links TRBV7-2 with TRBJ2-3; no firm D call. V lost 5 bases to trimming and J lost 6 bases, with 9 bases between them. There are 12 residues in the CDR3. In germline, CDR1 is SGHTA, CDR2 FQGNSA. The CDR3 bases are TGTGCCAGCAGCCCACCCGGGGATACGCAGTATTTT. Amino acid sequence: CASSPPGDTQYF.

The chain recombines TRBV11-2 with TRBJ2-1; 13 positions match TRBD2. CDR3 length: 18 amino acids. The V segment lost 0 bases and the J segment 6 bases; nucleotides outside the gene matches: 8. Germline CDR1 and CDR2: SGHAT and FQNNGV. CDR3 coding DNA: TGTGCCAGCAGCTTAGAACTAGCGGGGGGGCTGGCAATCAATGAGCAGTTCTTC. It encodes CASSLELAGGLAINEQFF. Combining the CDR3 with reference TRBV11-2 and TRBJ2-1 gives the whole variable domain EAGVAQSPRYKIIEKRQSVAFWCNPISGHATLYWYQQILGQGPKLLIQFQNNGVVDDSQLPKDRFSAERLKGVDSTLKIQPAKLEDSAVYLCASSLELAGGLAINEQFFGPGTRLTVL.

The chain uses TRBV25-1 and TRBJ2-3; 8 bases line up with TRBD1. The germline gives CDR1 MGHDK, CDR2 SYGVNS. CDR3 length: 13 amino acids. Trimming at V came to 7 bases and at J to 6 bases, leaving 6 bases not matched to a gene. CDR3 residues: CASTGGAGDTQYF. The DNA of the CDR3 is TGTGCCAGCACAGGGGGCGCAGGGGATACGCAGTATTTT.

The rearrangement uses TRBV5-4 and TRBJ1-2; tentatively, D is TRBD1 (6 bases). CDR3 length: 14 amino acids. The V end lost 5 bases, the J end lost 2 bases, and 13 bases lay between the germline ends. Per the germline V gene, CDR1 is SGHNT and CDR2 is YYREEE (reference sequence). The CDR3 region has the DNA TGTGCCAGCAGTCGGTTCCAGGGGAACTATGGCTACACCTTC. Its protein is CASSRFQGNYGYTF. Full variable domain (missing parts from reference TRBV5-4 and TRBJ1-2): ETGVTQSPTHLIKTRGQQVTLRCSSQSGHNTVSWYQQALGQGPQFIFQYYREEENGRGNFPPRFSGLQFPNYSSELNVNALELDDSALYLCASSRFQGNYGYTFGSGTRLTVV.

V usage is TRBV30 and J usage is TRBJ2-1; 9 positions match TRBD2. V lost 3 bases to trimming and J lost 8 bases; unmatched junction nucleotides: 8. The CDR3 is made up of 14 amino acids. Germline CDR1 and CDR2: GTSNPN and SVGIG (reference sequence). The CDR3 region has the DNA TGTGCCTGGAGAAAGTTGCGGGGGGGTTATGAGCAGTTCTTC. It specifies CAWRKLRGGYEQFF. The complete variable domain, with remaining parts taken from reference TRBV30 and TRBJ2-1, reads SQTIHQWPATLVQPVGSPLSLECTVEGTSNPNLYWYRQAAGRGLQLLFYSVGIGQISSEVPQNLSASRPQDRQFILSSKKLLLSDSGFYLCAWRKLRGGYEQFFGPGTRLTVL.

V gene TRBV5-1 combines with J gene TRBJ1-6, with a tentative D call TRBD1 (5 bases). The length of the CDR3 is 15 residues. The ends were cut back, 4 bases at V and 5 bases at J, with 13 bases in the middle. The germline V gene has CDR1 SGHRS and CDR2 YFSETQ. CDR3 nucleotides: TGCGCCAGCAGCCACGGACAAGTAGATAATTCACCCCTCCACTTT. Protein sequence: CASSHGQVDNSPLHF.